Presented here are 23 T cell receptor beta chains from one specimen sequenced in a study of post-analysis software for immune sequencing data. Study-wide results and limits: The five TRBV segments detected at higher frequency in patients than in controls included TRBV5-6, TRBV5-1 and TRBV20-1.

TCR beta libraries were prepared from cDNA with unique molecular identifiers. One entry per CDR3 protein, called by TCRdb with MiXCR from the PCR reads. The sample has about 760,000 distinct CDR3 sequences; roughly 27% are singletons. Antigens for these TCRs are unknown. The sequencing sample was made of blood. The receptors derive from a girl aged 5-17 years with multiple sclerosis.

The rearrangement links TRBV20-1 to TRBJ2-7; D is undetermined. V was trimmed by 5 bases and J by 3 bases, leaving 11 bases between them. CDR1 and CDR2 from the germline V gene are DFQATT and SNEGSKA (reference sequence). CDR3 length: 12 amino acids. The CDR3, as DNA: TGCAGTGCTCACTCAGTAGACTACGAGCAGTACTTC. It codes for CSAHSVDYEQYF.

The chain links TRBV5-1 to TRBJ2-3; 12 nucleotides line up with TRBD2. CDR1 and CDR2 from the germline V gene are SGHRS and YFSETQ. The CDR3 extends over 16 amino acids. J lost 2 bases, V lost 4 bases, and 5 bases had no gene match. The CDR3 spells CASSPGLAGPTDTQYF. Written as DNA, the CDR3 is TGCGCCAGCAGCCCGGGACTAGCGGGCCCCACAGATACGCAGTATTTT.

This clonotype turned up a few times. The chain has TRBV29-1 and TRBJ1-2; D perhaps matches TRBD1 (5 bases). V lost 6 bases and J 6 bases, leaving 11 bases between the germline ends. Per the germline V gene, CDR1 is SQVTM and CDR2 is ANQGSEA. CDR3 size: 11 residues. CDR3 nucleotide sequence: TGCAGCGTCCCCCGGGGGAATGGCTACACCTTC. This sequence encodes CSVPRGNGYTF.

In its sample, this clonotype was seen a few times. The chain couples TRBV29-1 to TRBJ2-3, with D perhaps being TRBD1 or TRBD2 (6 bases each). Trimming took 7 bases from V and 0 from J, leaving 17 bases between them. This CDR3 has 15 residues. CDR1 and CDR2 (germline): SQVTM, ANQGSEA. CDR3 sequence reads: CSARHAGQSTDTQYF. The DNA for the CDR3 is TGCAGCGCCCGGCACGCGGGACAAAGCACAGATACGCAGTATTTT.

This clonotype occurred a few times. This chain links TRBV12-3 or TRBV12-4 with TRBJ1-1, with 9 bases lining up with TRBD1. V shed 7 bases and J 6 bases; nucleotides not matched to a gene: 9. The CDR3 consists of 14 residues. The CDR3 loop is CASNPQRDRAEAFF. The DNA for the CDR3 is TGTGCCAGCAACCCCCAGCGGGACAGGGCTGAAGCTTTCTTT.

This chain connects TRBV11-2 to TRBJ2-7, with D possibly TRBD1 on 5 matching bases. CDR1 SGHAT and CDR2 FQNNGV come from the germline V gene. The CDR3 length is 17 residues. Trimming took off 0 bases at V and 2 bases at J, with 17 bases between the two ends. The CDR3 protein is CASSLDGGALLTYEQYF. The DNA for the CDR3 is TGTGCCAGCAGCTTAGATGGTGGGGCCTTACTCACCTACGAGCAGTACTTC.

The sample holds a few counts of this clonotype. The chain recombines TRBV20-1 with TRBJ2-7, with TRBD2 identical over 8 bases. V dropped 3 bases and J dropped 3; count of bases not matched to a gene: 16. There are 17 residues in the CDR3. CDR1 and CDR2 from the germline V gene are DFQATT and SNEGSKA (reference sequence). The CDR3 DNA reads TGCAGTGCTAGGATTCGGGCGATCACTAGCGGCATCTACGAGCAGTACTTC. Encoded protein: CSARIRAITSGIYEQYF.

This clonotype came up a few times. The genes are TRBV20-1 and TRBJ1-5; unclear D gene. Germline assignment: CDR1 DFQATT and CDR2 SNEGSKA (reference sequence). With 3 bases removed from V and 5 bases from J, the gap between germline ends came to 11 bases. The CDR3 is 13 residues long. The CDR3 here is CSASSWVDQPQHF. For the CDR3, the DNA is TGCAGTGCTAGTTCTTGGGTGGATCAGCCCCAGCATTTT.

The chain carries TRBV9 and TRBJ2-1; 10 bases match TRBD2. The CDR3 spans 19 residues. V shed 3 bases, J shed 0 bases, and the junction held 12 bases outside the gene matches. Per germline, CDR1 SGDLS and CDR2 YYNGEE. The CDR3 DNA reads as TGTGCCAGCAGCGAGCGGGGGGGACCCCTCTACCTCTCCTACAATGAGCAGTTCTTC. It encodes CASSERGGPLYLSYNEQFF.

Only a few counts were recorded for this clonotype. This sequence joins TRBV3-1 and TRBJ1-2; D is unresolved. The ends were cut back, 2 bases at V and 0 bases at J, with 13 bases in the middle. This CDR3 comprises 16 residues. Germline CDR1 LGHDT, CDR2 YNNKEL (reference sequence). The CDR3 spells CASSQTRAIPNYGYTF. The CDR3, as DNA: TGTGCCAGCAGCCAAACTCGCGCCATTCCTAACTATGGCTACACCTTC.

This chain uses TRBV10-2 with TRBJ2-5; 10 bases fit TRBD2. The J call is doubtful: the DNA matches TRBJ2-7 better. There are 16 residues in the CDR3. Per germline, CDR1 WSHSY and CDR2 SAAADI. The CDR3 DNA follows: TGCGCCAGCAGTGAGAATGGACTAGCGGCCTCCTACGAGCAGTACTTC. This gives the protein CASSENGLAASYEQYF.

This clonotype was recorded a few times. The V call is TRBV10-3, the J call TRBJ2-5, with no clear D. Trimming removed 2 bases from V and 1 base from J, with 5 bases in between. This CDR3 comprises 13 residues. Germline CDR1 and CDR2: ENHRY and SYGVKD. The chain's CDR3 is CAISESSQETQYF. CDR3 coding DNA: TGTGCCATCAGTGAGAGCAGCCAAGAGACCCAGTACTTC.

This clonotype was found a few times. Mismatch with germline at one junction end may stem from a read error. The V and J genes are TRBV7-9 and TRBJ2-3, with 15 positions matching TRBD2. The length of the CDR3 is 19 residues. Germline CDR1 is SEHNR and CDR2 is FQNEAQ (reference sequence). CDR3 protein: CASSLGTSGGPLGTDAQYF. Here the CDR3 DNA reads TGTGCCAGCAGCTTGGGGACTAGCGGGGGGCCGCTTGGCACAGATGCGCAGTATTTT.

This clonotype was seen many times. This chain uses TRBV29-1 with TRBJ2-1, with 7 positions matching TRBD2. After removal of 7 bases from V and 9 bases from J, the junction contained 6 bases not matched to a gene. The CDR3 has 11 residues. Looked up from germline, CDR1 is SQVTM and CDR2 is ANQGSEA. The CDR3, as DNA: TGCAGCGGCACCCTAGCGGTTGAGCAGTTCTTC. Protein product: CSGTLAVEQFF.

V and J are TRBV5-1 and TRBJ1-2; no clear D. Between the trimmed V and J ends, which lost 0 bases and 9 bases, there was a span of 15 bases. The CDR3 has 14 residues. Germline CDR1 and CDR2: SGHRS and YFSETQ. CDR3 coding DNA: TGCGCCAGCAGCTTGGCGACTGACCCTTGGAGCTACACCTTC. Residues: CASSLATDPWSYTF.

The table lists this clonotype with a few counts. The CDR3 nucleotides are TGTGCCAGTAAGGATGGCGGGAGGGCCGGCGAGCAGTACTTC. Translation gives CASKDGGRAGEQYF. The chain uses TRBV7-2 and TRBJ2-5; 9 bases are shared with TRBD2. The J call may not be correct, given that the DNA end is closer to TRBJ2-7. CDR1 and CDR2 from the germline V gene are SGHTA and FQGNSA. This CDR3 comprises 14 residues.

This clonotype was picked up a small number of times. The chain recombines TRBV7-9 with TRBJ1-2; weak D call: TRBD1 (5 bases). The germline CDR1 and CDR2 sequences are SEHNR and FQNEAQ (reference sequence). The CDR3 is made up of 16 amino acids. Trimming left V 7 bases short and J 3 bases short, with 21 bases between. This CDR3 reads CASIPLLGTKDYGYTF. The CDR3 DNA reads as TGTGCCAGCATCCCATTACTAGGGACCAAGGACTATGGCTACACCTTC. Full variable domain (rest looked up from reference TRBV7-9 and TRBJ1-2): DTGVSQNPRHKITKRGQNVTFRCDPISEHNRLYWYRQTLGQGPEFLTYFQNEAQLEKSRLLSDRFSAERPKGSFSTLEIQRTEQGDSAMYLCASIPLLGTKDYGYTFGSGTRLTVV.

This clonotype has at least ten counts. This rearrangement joins TRBV5-1 to TRBJ1-1, with 10 bases fitting TRBD1. The V gene's germline CDR1 is SGHRS and CDR2 YFSETQ. V trimming: 4 bases; J trimming: 5 bases; junction bases outside the gene matches: 8. CDR3 length: 15 residues. This CDR3 is CASSPRTGGGTEAFF. The CDR3 DNA is TGCGCCAGCAGCCCGCGGACAGGGGGTGGGACTGAAGCTTTCTTT.

This chain links TRBV20-1 with TRBJ2-1; possible D gene TRBD2, 5 bases. Germline CDR1 is DFQATT and CDR2 is SNEGSKA (reference sequence). The CDR3 spans 11 residues. Deletions cut 5 bases from V and 9 bases from J, with 11 bases between. CDR3: CSASDEGEQFF. The CDR3 nucleotides read TGCAGTGCTTCGGACGAGGGTGAGCAGTTCTTC.

As for this clonotype: The junction does not match germline at one end; this may be a read error. The rearrangement joins TRBV27 to TRBJ2-1; the D is unclear. This CDR3 spans 12 amino acids. The germline V gene encodes CDR1 MNHEY and CDR2 SMNVEV (reference sequence). The CDR3 region has the DNA TGTGTCAGCAGTTTAACGGGTAATGAGCAGTTCTTC. Residues: CVSSLTGNEQFF.

This clonotype was detected ten times or more. V is TRBV7-2 and J is TRBJ1-2; no definite D call. V dropped 2 bases and J dropped 6 bases, with 16 bases sitting between them. From germline, CDR1 is SGHTA and CDR2 FQGNSA. The CDR3 length is 15 residues. The CDR3 DNA reads TGTGCCAGCAGCTTACTGCGAAACCGGGCTCATGGCTACACCTTC. It is translated as CASSLLRNRAHGYTF. The full variable domain, in which reference TRBV7-2 and TRBJ1-2 provide the parts outside the CDR3, is GAGVSQSPSNKVTEKGKDVELRCDPISGHTALYWYRQSLGQGLEFLIYFQGNSAPDKSGLPSDRFSAERTGGSVSTLTIQRTQQEDSAVYLCASSLLRNRAHGYTFGSGTRLTVV.

The rearrangement uses TRBV2 and TRBJ2-3; no definite D call. Germline loops: CDR1 SNHLY, CDR2 FYNNEI. The CDR3 extends over 15 amino acids. The ends were cut back, 11 bases at V and 2 bases at J, with 20 bases in the middle. The CDR3 bases are TGTGCCGGCAAGGTAACCAGCCCTCTCACAGATACGCAGTATTTT. The encoded protein is CAGKVTSPLTDTQYF.

This clonotype was recorded at least ten times. The rearrangement joins TRBV20-1 to TRBJ2-3, with a tentative D call TRBD1 (5 bases). Trimming left V 6 bases short and J 2 bases short, with 18 bases between. The CDR3 spans 15 residues. The germline CDR1 and CDR2 sequences are DFQATT and SNEGSKA (reference sequence). CDR3 bases: TGCAGTGCCAGTTCCCCTGTGGGGCCCACAGATACGCAGTATTTT. This gives the protein CSASSPVGPTDTQYF.